Included here is one T cell receptor beta chain sequence, with context. TCRdb fed the 5' RACE reads into MiXCR, producing one record per CDR3 protein. The data contain 70,000 or so distinct CDR3 sequences, about 12% of them singletons. Germline loops: CDR1 SEHNR, CDR2 FQNEAQ (reference sequence). V was pared by 5 bases and J by 8 bases, with 11 bases of the junction left unmatched. This CDR3 is built from 15 residues. The data stem from a study of early T cells in non-severe SARS-CoV-2 infection. The chain has TRBV7-9 and TRBJ2-1; 8 bases are a match to TRBD2. Material: whole blood. This clonotype was sampled from an adult who was a healthcare worker with PCR-confirmed SARS-CoV-2 infection or an uninfected control (not recorded which). DNA for the CDR3: TGTGCCAGCAGCACTTATAGCGGGGAGAAGGATGAGCAGTTCTTC. Translation: CASSTYSGEKDEQFF.